The T cell receptor beta chain described here comes from a study of CD8 T cells in ankylosing spondylitis. This clonotype was seen more than once but under ten times. Its antigen is unidentified. The study, taken as a whole, reports: Disease-linked clones reportedly concentrated significantly in matched ankylosing spondylitis synovial fluid. A TCR beta motif of about eight highly homologous variants seemed to mark ankylosing spondylitis blood. Clones linked to the disease showed a CD8+ phenotype. They occurred at relatively low frequencies in peripheral blood.

This CDR3 is built from 16 residues. Germline V gene lookup returns CDR1 KGHSH and CDR2 LQKENI. Trimming shortened V by 0 bases and J by 3 bases, and 15 bases separated the two germline ends. TCRdb ran MiXCR on the 5' RACE reads and lists one entry per CDR3 protein. The repertoire holds over 600,000 distinct CDR3 sequences, with over 15% as singletons. The TCR was taken from a male donor with ankylosing spondylitis. The V and J genes are TRBV18 and TRBJ2-7; the D gene is possibly TRBD2 (6 bases). Sequencing was done on a sample of blood, either unsorted or a sorted T cell fraction (not recorded which). The CDR3 DNA reads as TGTGCCAGCTCACCACCGGCCAGCGGGCATATCTACGAGCAGTACTTC. It yields the protein CASSPPASGHIYEQYF.